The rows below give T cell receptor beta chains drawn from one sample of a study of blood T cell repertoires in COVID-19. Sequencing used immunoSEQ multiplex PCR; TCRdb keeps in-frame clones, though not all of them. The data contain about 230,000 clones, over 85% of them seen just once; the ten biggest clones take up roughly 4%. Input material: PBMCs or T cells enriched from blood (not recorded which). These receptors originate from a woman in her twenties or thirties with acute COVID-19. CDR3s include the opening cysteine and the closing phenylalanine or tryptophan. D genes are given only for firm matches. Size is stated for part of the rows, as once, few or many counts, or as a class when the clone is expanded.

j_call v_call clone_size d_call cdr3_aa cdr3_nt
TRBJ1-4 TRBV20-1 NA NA CSASRNEKLFF TGCAGTGCTAGTCGTAATGAAAAACTGTTTTTT
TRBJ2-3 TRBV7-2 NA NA CASSLAGSEGTDTQYF TGTGCCAGCAGCTTAGCAGGGAGCGAAGGCACAGATACGCAGTATTTT
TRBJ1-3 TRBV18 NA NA CASSRSNTGNTIYF TGTGCCAGCTCACGCAGTAACACTGGAAACACCATATATTTT
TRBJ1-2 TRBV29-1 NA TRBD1 CSVRTGITYGYTF TGCAGCGTAAGGACAGGGATAACCTATGGCTACACCTTC
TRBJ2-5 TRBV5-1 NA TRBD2 CASSSGGMETQYF TGCGCCAGCAGCTCGGGGGGGATGGAGACCCAGTACTTC
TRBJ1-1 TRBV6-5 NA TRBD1 CASRGQTEAFF TGTGCCAGCAGGGGACAGACTGAAGCTTTCTTT
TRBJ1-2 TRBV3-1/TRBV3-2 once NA CASSQYEESNYGYTF TGTGCCAGCAGCCAATACGAAGAGTCTAACTATGGCTACACCTTC
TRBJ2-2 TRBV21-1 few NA CASVRLGPGELFF TGTGCCAGCGTCAGACTTGGCCCCGGGGAGCTGTTTTTT
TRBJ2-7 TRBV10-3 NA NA CAISESQGIYEQYF TGTGCCATCAGTGAGTCCCAGGGTATCTACGAGCAGTACTTC
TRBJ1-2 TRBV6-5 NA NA CASRQTADYGYTF TGTGCCAGCAGACAGACAGCAGACTATGGCTACACCTTC
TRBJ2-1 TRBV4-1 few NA CASSSRTGSGSYNEQFF TGCGCCAGCAGCTCCCGAACAGGGTCGGGCTCCTACAATGAGCAGTTCTTC
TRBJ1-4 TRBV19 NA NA CASSTPLDSATNEKLFF TGTGCCAGTAGTACCCCCCTTGACTCTGCAACTAATGAAAAACTGTTTTTT
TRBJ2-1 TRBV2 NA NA CASSVSGYEQFF TGTGCCAGCAGTGTATCCGGGTATGAGCAGTTCTTC
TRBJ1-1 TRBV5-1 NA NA CASSLSQNTEAFF TGCGCCAGCAGCTTGTCCCAGAACACTGAAGCTTTCTTT
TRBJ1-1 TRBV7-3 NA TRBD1 CASSLRAGGHTEAFF TGTGCCAGCAGCTTAAGGGCAGGGGGACACACTGAAGCTTTCTTT
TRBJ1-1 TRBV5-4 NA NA CASSFWEGMNTEAFF TGTGCCAGCAGCTTTTGGGAGGGAATGAACACTGAAGCTTTCTTT
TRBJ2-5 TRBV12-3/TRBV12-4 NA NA CASRGSGKETQYF TGTGCCAGCAGGGGGTCGGGAAAAGAGACCCAGTACTTC
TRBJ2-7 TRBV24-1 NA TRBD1 CATRDRGVREQYF TGTGCCACCAGGGACAGGGGAGTAAGGGAGCAGTACTTC
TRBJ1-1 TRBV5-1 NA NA CASSPLAGGSEAFF TGCGCCAGCAGCCCTTTAGCCGGGGGATCTGAAGCTTTCTTT
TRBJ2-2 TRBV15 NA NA CATDDRQQNTGELFF TGTGCCACCGACGACCGACAGCAGAACACCGGGGAGCTGTTTTTT
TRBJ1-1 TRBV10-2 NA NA CASSGRENTEAFF TGCGCCAGCAGCGGCAGGGAGAACACTGAAGCTTTCTTT
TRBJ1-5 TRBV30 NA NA CAWNRGYDQPQHF TGTGCCTGGAATAGGGGGTATGATCAGCCCCAGCATTTT
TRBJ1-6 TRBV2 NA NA CASSEATGFHSPLHF TGTGCCAGCAGTGAAGCAACAGGGTTTCATTCACCCCTCCACTTT
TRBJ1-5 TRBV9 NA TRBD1 CASSPGTASNQPQHF TGTGCCAGCAGCCCGGGGACAGCTAGCAATCAGCCCCAGCATTTT
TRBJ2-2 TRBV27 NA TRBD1 CATKNRGRRELFF TGTGCCACCAAGAACAGGGGGCGCCGGGAGCTGTTTTTT
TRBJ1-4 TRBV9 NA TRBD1 CASSVQGVTNEKLFF TGTGCCAGCAGCGTTCAGGGGGTAACTAATGAAAAACTGTTTTTT
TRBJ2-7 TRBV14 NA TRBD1 CASRQGGTYEQYF TGTGCCAGCCGACAGGGGGGAACCTACGAGCAGTACTTC
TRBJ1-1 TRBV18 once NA CASSPPGRNTEAFF TGTGCCAGCTCACCCCCTGGGAGGAACACTGAAGCTTTCTTT
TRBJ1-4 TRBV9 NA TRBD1 CASSVGTGATNEKLFF TGTGCCAGCAGCGTCGGGACAGGGGCAACTAATGAAAAACTGTTTTTT
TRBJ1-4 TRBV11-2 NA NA CASSLGVVGEKLFF TGTGCCAGCAGCTTAGGGGTCGTCGGGGAAAAACTGTTTTTT